One sample yielded the 23 T cell receptor beta chains listed below, sequenced in a study of OX40 agonist ivuxolimab in advanced cancers. The table came from immunoSEQ multiplex PCR; TCRdb's copy has only in-frame clones and leaves some out. The table shows around 53,000 clones, with around nine tenths occurring only once. The specimen comprised CD4+ or CD8+ T cells sorted from blood, sampled in a trial of the OX40 agonist ivuxolimab. These receptors were taken from an adult with an advanced solid tumor such as melanoma, head and neck, liver or kidney cancer.

The chain carries TRBV14 and TRBJ2-1, with 10 positions matching TRBD1. Trimming cost V 4 bases and J 9 bases; bases outside gene matches: 12. The CDR3 sequence is 16 residues long. Germline V CDR1 and CDR2: SGHDN, FVKESK. CDR3 sequence (DNA): TGTGCCAGCAGCCGAAATGTGGGACAGGGGATTGGTGAGCAGTTCTTC. Translated: CASSRNVGQGIGEQFF.

In DNA form, the CDR3 reads TGTGCCAGCAGTTTATCGACAGGGGGAGGCTCCTACGAGCAGTACTTC. Translation: CASSLSTGGGSYEQYF. The V call is TRBV27, the J call TRBJ2-7; 9 nucleotides align to TRBD1. The germline CDR1 and CDR2 sequences are MNHEY and SMNVEV (reference sequence). This CDR3 comprises 16 residues. Losses at the gene ends were 0 bases for V and 0 bases for J; bases not matched to a gene: 3.

The V call is TRBV5-1, the J call TRBJ2-2; the match to TRBD2 covers 7 bases. In germline, CDR1 is SGHRS, CDR2 YFSETQ. The CDR3 extends over 16 amino acids. After removal of 4 bases from V and 1 base from J, the junction contained 7 bases not matched to a gene. The CDR3 DNA follows: TGCGCCAGCAGCCGTGTTAGCGGGCAGAACACCGGGGAGCTGTTTTTT. Translating it yields CASSRVSGQNTGELFF.

This clone was counted a few times. The rearrangement joins TRBV5-1 to TRBJ2-3; D is perhaps TRBD1 or TRBD2 (5 bases each). CDR1 and CDR2 (germline): SGHRS, YFSETQ. The CDR3 has 15 amino acids. V gave up 2 bases and J gave up 0 bases, with 10 bases separating them. The CDR3 coding sequence is TGCGCCAGCAGCTTAGGGACCCACAGCACAGATACGCAGTATTTT. As protein: CASSLGTHSTDTQYF. Looking up the rest from reference TRBV5-1 and TRBJ2-3 gives the full variable domain: KAGVTQTPRYLIKTRGQQVTLSCSPISGHRSVSWYQQTPGQGLQFLFEYFSETQRNKGNFPGRFSGRQFSNSRSEMNVSTLELGDSALYLCASSLGTHSTDTQYFGPGTRLTVL.

This clone was detected a few times. The chain recombines TRBV9 with TRBJ2-7; 9 nucleotides align to TRBD2. The CDR3 is 14 residues long. Trimming took 4 bases from V and 5 from J; bases not matched to a gene: 7. Germline CDR1 and CDR2: SGDLS and YYNGEE. The CDR3, as DNA: TGTGCCAGCAGCTTAGCGGGAGTGGTCGACGAGCAGTACTTC. Protein product: CASSLAGVVDEQYF.

V and J are TRBV5-4 and TRBJ2-3; 7 nucleotides match TRBD1. Germline V lookup: CDR1 SGHNT, CDR2 YYREEE (reference sequence). The CDR3 totals 16 residues. V was clipped by 0 bases and J by 6 bases; unmatched bases: 10. CDR3: CASSLEGDSTLDTQYF. CDR3 sequence (DNA): TGTGCCAGCAGCTTGGAAGGGGACAGCACATTGGATACGCAGTATTTT.

This clone has more than one count but fewer than ten. This chain uses TRBV6-1 with TRBJ1-3; the D gene is possibly TRBD1 (5 bases). The CDR3 covers 15 residues. Germline values: CDR1 MNHNS, CDR2 SASEGT. V was clipped by 6 bases and J by 0 bases, with 12 bases between them. The CDR3 loop is CASRAQGPSGNTIYF. DNA of the CDR3: TGTGCCAGCAGGGCCCAGGGCCCCTCTGGAAACACCATATATTTT.

Only a few counts were recorded for this clone. The chain employs TRBV2 and TRBJ1-5, with D possibly matching TRBD1 (5 bases). V was cut by 5 bases and J by 5 bases, with 16 bases left in between. Germline CDR1 SNHLY, CDR2 FYNNEI. CDR3 size: 15 residues. The CDR3 DNA sequence: TGTGCCAGCAGTCCCTGGCAGGGTCAGGATCAGCCCCAGCATTTT. Residues: CASSPWQGQDQPQHF.

This chain links TRBV18 with TRBJ2-3; TRBD1 agrees at 7 bases. Germline V CDR1 and CDR2: KGHSH, LQKENI. The CDR3 contains 16 residues. With 9 bases clipped from V and 0 bases from J, the junction kept 12 bases outside the gene matches. Here the CDR3 DNA reads TGTGCCAGTCGCGATGCCGGGACAGCTAGCACAGATACGCAGTATTTT. This codes for CASRDAGTASTDTQYF. The full variable domain, its missing parts supplied by reference TRBV18 and TRBJ2-3, is NAGVMQNPRHLVRRRGQEARLRCSPMKGHSHVYWYRQLPEEGLKFMVYLQKENIIDESGMPKERFSAEFPKEGPSILRIQQVVRGDSAAYFCASRDAGTASTDTQYFGPGTRLTVL.

The rearrangement uses TRBV7-2 and TRBJ2-6; 9 bases map to TRBD1. Germline CDR1 reads SGHTA; CDR2 reads FQGNSA. V trimming: 5 bases; J trimming: 3 bases; junction bases outside the gene matches: 11. This CDR3 has 18 amino acids. The CDR3 region has the DNA TGTGCCAGCAGCCGCCGGACAGGGGTCCTAGGTGGGGCCAACGTCCTGACTTTC. It translates to CASSRRTGVLGGANVLTF. The variable domain in full, with the rest retrieved from reference TRBV7-2 and TRBJ2-6, is GAGVSQSPSNKVTEKGKDVELRCDPISGHTALYWYRQSLGQGLEFLIYFQGNSAPDKSGLPSDRFSAERTGGSVSTLTIQRTQQEDSAVYLCASSRRTGVLGGANVLTFGAGSRLTVL.

The genes are TRBV19 and TRBJ2-1; 14 nucleotides line up with TRBD2. CDR1 is LNHDA and CDR2 is SQIVND in the germline V gene (reference sequence). There are 14 residues in the CDR3. With 6 bases clipped from V and 9 bases from J, the junction kept 4 bases outside the gene matches. DNA of the CDR3: TGTGCCAGTAGAGGGACTAGCGGGAGCGGTGAGCAGTTCTTC. Its protein product is CASRGTSGSGEQFF.

The chain links TRBV29-1 to TRBJ2-2, with D possibly matching TRBD2 (7 bases). V gave up 6 bases and J gave up 7 bases, with 9 bases separating them. The CDR3 loop spans 11 amino acids. Germline V gene lookup returns CDR1 SQVTM and CDR2 ANQGSEA. The CDR3 bases are TGCAGCGTCGGGGGGCTCGGGGAGCTGTTTTTT. Translation gives CSVGGLGELFF.

The CDR3 loop reads CASSQEDRNSYEQYF. As DNA, the CDR3 is TGTGCCAGCAGCCAAGAGGACAGGAACTCCTACGAGCAGTACTTC. The J gene is TRBJ2-7, the V gene TRBV14; 7 bases align to TRBD1. Germline CDR1 is SGHDN and CDR2 is FVKESK. The ends lost 0 bases at V and 0 bases at J; junction bases unmatched: 2. CDR3 length: 15 amino acids. The full variable domain, with the rest looked up from reference TRBV14 and TRBJ2-7, is EAGVTQFPSHSVIEKGQTVTLRCDPISGHDNLYWYRRVMGKEIKFLLHFVKESKQDESGMPNNRFLAERTGGTYSTLKVQPAELEDSGVYFCASSQEDRNSYEQYFGPGTRLTVT.

V usage is TRBV6-6 and J usage is TRBJ2-7; D call uncertain. CDR1 is MNHNY and CDR2 is SVGAGI in the germline V gene (reference sequence). This CDR3 contains 11 residues. Trimming cost V 6 bases and J 6 bases, with 9 bases left between them. The CDR3: CASSPSLEQYF. The CDR3, as DNA: TGTGCCAGCAGCCCCTCGCTCGAGCAGTACTTC.

This clone showed up just a few times. The sample holds other DNA sequences that translate to the same CDR3. The chain joins TRBV2 to TRBJ1-5; tentative D call: TRBD1 (5 bases). Germline CDR1 reads SNHLY; CDR2 reads FYNNEI. The germline V and J ends were trimmed by 6 bases and 1 base, with 7 bases remaining between them. The CDR3 spans 13 residues. CDR3 DNA: TGTGCCAGCAGAGGGACGAGCAATCAGCCCCAGCATTTT. Residues: CASRGTSNQPQHF.

The V gene is TRBV30, the J gene TRBJ1-2, with D maybe TRBD1 (6 bases). V dropped 0 bases and J dropped 7 bases, with 15 bases sitting between them. The V gene's germline CDR1 is GTSNPN and CDR2 SVGIG (reference sequence). CDR3 size: 14 residues. CDR3 sequence (DNA): TGTGCCTGGAGTGTATATTGGGGGGCTGGTGGCTACACCTTC. Translation gives CAWSVYWGAGGYTF.

The rearrangement uses TRBV27 and TRBJ2-7; 11 bases map to TRBD2. V shed 0 bases and J 7 bases; nucleotides not matched to a gene: 5. Germline CDR1 reads MNHEY; CDR2 reads SMNVEV (reference sequence). The CDR3 runs 15 residues. For the CDR3, the DNA is TGTGCCAGCAGTTTATCGAACGCTAGCGGGAGGGAGCAGTACTTC. Amino acids: CASSLSNASGREQYF.

The chain links TRBV7-2 to TRBJ2-5; D is perhaps TRBD2 (6 bases). CDR1 SGHTA and CDR2 FQGNSA come from the germline V gene. CDR3 size: 15 residues. Trimming took 7 bases from V and 0 from J, leaving 15 bases between them. CDR3 in DNA: TGTGCCAGCATTAGCGGTGGGATGTACCAAGAGACCCAGTACTTC. Protein product: CASISGGMYQETQYF.

The rearrangement uses TRBV5-6 and TRBJ1-5, with 7 positions matching TRBD1. V shed 2 bases, J shed 2 bases, and the junction held 7 bases outside the gene matches. The CDR3 is made up of 16 amino acids. From germline, CDR1 is SGHDT and CDR2 YYEEEE. This CDR3 is CASSFKQGSGNQPQHF. CDR3 sequence (DNA): TGTGCCAGCAGCTTTAAACAGGGGTCGGGCAATCAGCCCCAGCATTTT. The entire variable domain, with the rest obtained from reference TRBV5-6 and TRBJ1-5, is as follows: DAGVTQSPTHLIKTRGQQVTLRCSPKSGHDTVSWYQQALGQGPQFIFQYYEEEERQRGNFPDRFSGHQFPNYSSELNVNALLLGDSALYLCASSFKQGSGNQPQHFGDGTRLSIL.

The chain recombines TRBV10-3 with TRBJ2-7; 7 positions match TRBD1. The junction had 9 bases not matched to a gene; V was cut back by 7 bases and J by 3 bases. This CDR3 comprises 14 residues. Germline CDR1 reads ENHRY; CDR2 reads SYGVKD. The CDR3 DNA follows: TGTGCCATCACAGCCGGGACAGAAAACTACGAGCAGTACTTC. Protein: CAITAGTENYEQYF.

This sequence joins TRBV12-5 and TRBJ2-1; TRBD2 aligns across 9 bases. Germline trimming cut 5 bases from V and 5 bases from J; bases unmatched to any gene: 13. This CDR3 region has 17 residues. Per the germline V gene, CDR1 is LGHNT and CDR2 is FRNRAP. CDR3 nucleotide sequence: TGTGCTAGTGGTCCGTCGCTAGCGGGAAGGCTACACAATGAGCAGTTCTTC. It yields the protein CASGPSLAGRLHNEQFF.

The V call is TRBV6-5, the J call TRBJ1-2; the D gene is possibly TRBD1 (6 bases). Looked up from germline, CDR1 is MNHEY and CDR2 is SVGAGI. Trimming took 2 bases from V and 7 from J, leaving 8 bases between them. The CDR3 runs to 12 residues. CDR3 sequence: CASSYGQFGYTF. CDR3 coding DNA: TGTGCCAGCAGTTACGGACAGTTTGGCTACACCTTC.

This clone was seen more than once but under ten times. The V gene is TRBV21-1, the J gene TRBJ2-7; the table's D gene call, TRBD2, was not cross checked with the DNA. TRBV21-1 is a pseudogene. CDR3 length: 13 residues. The CDR3 protein is CASSKSAEDEQYF. The CDR3 coding sequence is TGTGCCAGCAGCAAATCGGCGGAGGACGAGCAGTACTTC.